This TCR beta chain was identified in a study of blood T cells in healthy people across ages. A second PCR of 7 to 11 cycles used a sample-barcoded 5' primer and a J-beta primer mix. Each CDR3 protein is one row after TCRdb ran MiXCR on the 5' RACE reads. The sample holds over 1,200,000 distinct CDR3 sequences, around 59% seen once. V lost 6 bases and J 0 bases, leaving 12 bases between the germline ends. CDR1 is MNHEY and CDR2 is SMNVEV in the germline V gene (reference sequence). CDR3 length: 14 amino acids. Broader study findings: Researchers report that TCR beta diversity correlated strongly with naive T cell percentage.

Researchers isolated at least 7 million PBMCs per sample. Total RNA extraction produced at least 5.5 micrograms (per sample) for the study. Turning to this clonotype: Its antigen is not known.

The receptor comes from a man in his late teens or twenties in good health. Sequenced: blood. V is TRBV27 and J is TRBJ2-7, with D possibly being TRBD1 (5 bases). The CDR3 spells CASRGYRSSYEQYF. CDR3 bases: TGTGCCAGCAGGGGATACAGGAGCTCCTACGAGCAGTACTTC.